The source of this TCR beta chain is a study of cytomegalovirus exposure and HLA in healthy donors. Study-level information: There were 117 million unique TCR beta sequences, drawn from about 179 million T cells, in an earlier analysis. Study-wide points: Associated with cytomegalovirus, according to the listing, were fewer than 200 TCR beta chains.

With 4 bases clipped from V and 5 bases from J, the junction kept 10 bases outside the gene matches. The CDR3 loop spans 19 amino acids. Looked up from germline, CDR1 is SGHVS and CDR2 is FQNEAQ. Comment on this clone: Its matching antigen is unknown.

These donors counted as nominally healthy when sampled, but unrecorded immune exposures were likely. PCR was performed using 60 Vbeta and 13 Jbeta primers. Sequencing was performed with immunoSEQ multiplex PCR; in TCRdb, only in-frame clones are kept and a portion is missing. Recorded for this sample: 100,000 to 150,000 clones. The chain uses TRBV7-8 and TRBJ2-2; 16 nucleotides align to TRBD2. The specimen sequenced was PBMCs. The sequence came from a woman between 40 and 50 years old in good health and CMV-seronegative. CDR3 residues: CASSWIGTSGGARTGELFF. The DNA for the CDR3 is TGTGCCAGCAGCTGGATCGGGACTAGCGGGGGGGCACGAACCGGGGAGCTGTTTTTT.